The present T cell receptor (beta chain) was sequenced within a study of T cells in Graves' hyperthyroidism and ophthalmopathy. Study overall: Peripheral blood was collected at initial diagnosis, before any treatment. Points from the study as a whole: Using 13 V-J features, a model discriminated ophthalmopathy from stable hyperthyroidism. The model forecast ophthalmopathy, anticipating it by a median around 6.9 months before onset.

Note on this clonotype: Its matching antigen is unknown.

The CDR3 regions of TCR beta were amplified from RNA transcripts. The TCR CDR3 was amplified in a first-round RT-PCR using the HTBI primer set. Each CDR3 protein is one row after TCRdb ran MiXCR on the multiplex PCR reads. This sample carries under 350,000 distinct CDR3 sequences, around 20% of them seen once, and the ten largest clones take around half. With 5 bases removed from V and 2 bases from J, the gap between germline ends came to 13 bases. Germline CDR1 and CDR2: DFQATT and SNEGSKA (reference sequence). This CDR3 comprises 13 residues. Investigators excluded patients with uncontrolled infection, other autoimmune disease, pregnancy or lactation.

Sequencing was done on a sample of blood. The chain carries TRBV20-1 and TRBJ2-7; D is perhaps TRBD2 (6 bases). This TCR was sampled from a woman aged 45-60 years with Graves' hyperthyroidism. The DNA of the CDR3 is TGCAGTGCTGCACCGGGAGAGACCTACGAGCAGTACTTC. Its protein product is CSAAPGETYEQYF.